The 26 T cell receptor beta chains below were found in one sample sequenced in a study of blood T cell repertoires in COVID-19. Profiling relied on immunoSEQ multiplex PCR, and the TCRdb table lists in-frame clones only, not all of them. The table lists 200,000 to 250,000 clones, roughly four fifths of them singletons, with 7.5% to 9% in the top ten. Material for sequencing was peripheral blood. These receptors all come from a woman aged 80 or older with COVID-19, enrolled during active disease.

The V call is TRBV7-9, the J call TRBJ2-5; D perhaps matches TRBD1 (5 bases). V was pared by 5 bases and J by 5 bases, with 18 bases between. The CDR3 loop spans 15 amino acids. Germline values: CDR1 SEHNR, CDR2 FQNEAQ (reference sequence). The CDR3 sequence: CASSPWGRPQETQYF. In DNA form, the CDR3 reads TGTGCCAGCAGCCCGTGGGGCAGGCCACAGGAGACCCAGTACTTC.

The chain links TRBV24-1 to TRBJ1-4; D not resolved. Trimming stripped 4 bases from V and 4 bases from J, with 9 bases between. CDR3 length: 14 residues. Germline values: CDR1 KGHDR, CDR2 SFDVKD. CDR3 in DNA: TGTGCCACCAGTGAGGCAGGACTTAATGAAAAACTGTTTTTT. This gives the protein CATSEAGLNEKLFF.

V gene TRBV14 combines with J gene TRBJ2-7, with D possibly being TRBD2 (5 bases). This CDR3 contains 13 residues. Germline CDR1 SGHDN, CDR2 FVKESK. Trimming removed 3 bases from V and 2 bases from J, with 8 bases in between. Here the CDR3 DNA reads TGTGCCAGCAGCCAGCCGGGAACCTACGAGCAGTACTTC. This translates into CASSQPGTYEQYF.

About this clone: One end of the junction varies from germline; a read error may be responsible. CDR3 sequence reads: CASSSSGGSEQYF. CDR3 DNA: TGTGCTAGCAGCTCAAGCGGGGGGAGCGAGCAGTACTTC. The V call is TRBV7-7, the J call TRBJ2-7; TRBD2 aligns across 9 bases. CDR1 is SSHAT, CDR2 FNYEAQ, per germline (reference sequence). The CDR3 covers 13 residues.

This chain links TRBV5-1 with TRBJ2-2, with 10 bases fitting TRBD1. The CDR3 is made up of 20 amino acids. CDR1 is SGHRS and CDR2 is YFSETQ in the germline V gene. Losses at the gene ends were 0 bases for V and 2 bases for J; bases not matched to a gene: 13. CDR3 amino acids: CASSLDSWGRTGGNTGELFF. The DNA of the CDR3 is TGCGCCAGCAGCTTGGACTCCTGGGGACGGACAGGGGGAAACACCGGGGAGCTGTTTTTT. The complete variable domain, with remaining parts taken from reference TRBV5-1 and TRBJ2-2, reads KAGVTQTPRYLIKTRGQQVTLSCSPISGHRSVSWYQQTPGQGLQFLFEYFSETQRNKGNFPGRFSGRQFSNSRSEMNVSTLELGDSALYLCASSLDSWGRTGGNTGELFFGEGSRLTVL.

The rearrangement uses TRBV24-1 and TRBJ2-7, with 11 bases matching TRBD1. The CDR3 extends over 14 amino acids. Germline trimming cut 8 bases from V and 3 bases from J; bases unmatched to any gene: 5. CDR1 is KGHDR, CDR2 SFDVKD, per germline. The CDR3 protein is CATTRDRGIYEQYF. DNA for the CDR3: TGTGCCACCACTAGGGACAGGGGGATCTACGAGCAGTACTTC.

V is TRBV20-1 and J is TRBJ2-7; TRBD2 matches 7 bases. Per germline, CDR1 DFQATT and CDR2 SNEGSKA (reference sequence). V dropped 3 bases and J dropped 3; count of bases not matched to a gene: 8. The CDR3 length is 14 residues. CDR3 protein: CSASRGGSFYEQYF. CDR3 DNA sequence: TGCAGTGCTAGTCGGGGCGGGAGCTTCTACGAGCAGTACTTC.

The count of this clone is one. The chain carries TRBV5-1 and TRBJ1-4; D unresolved. Looked up from germline, CDR1 is SGHRS and CDR2 is YFSETQ. CDR3 size: 15 residues. Trimming took off 3 bases at V and 8 bases at J, with 17 bases between the two ends. The CDR3 protein is CASSSEGTRGEKLFF. DNA for the CDR3: TGCGCCAGCAGCTCGGAGGGAACTCGAGGGGAAAAACTGTTTTTT.

The chain employs TRBV5-4 and TRBJ2-2; 10 nucleotides agree with TRBD2. V trimming: 7 bases; J trimming: 9 bases; junction bases outside the gene matches: 9. The CDR3 consists of 14 residues. CDR1 and CDR2 from the germline V gene are SGHNT and YYREEE (reference sequence). The CDR3: CASGASGSVRELFF. The CDR3 DNA reads TGTGCCAGCGGCGCTAGCGGGAGTGTCAGGGAGCTGTTTTTT.

The chain employs TRBV6-1 and TRBJ1-5; TRBD1 might be the D (5 bases). CDR3 length: 14 residues. Trimming removed 2 bases from V and 6 bases from J, with 11 bases in between. Germline V gives CDR1 MNHNS, CDR2 SASEGT. The CDR3 region is CASSEQGRGQPQHF. DNA for the CDR3: TGTGCCAGCAGTGAACAGGGAAGGGGTCAGCCCCAGCATTTT.

This chain connects TRBV28 to TRBJ2-7; the match to TRBD2 covers 7 bases. With 6 bases clipped from V and 2 bases from J, the junction kept 10 bases outside the gene matches. This CDR3 comprises 15 residues. Germline V lookup: CDR1 MDHEN, CDR2 SYDVKM. The CDR3 sequence is CASRTGTTIPYEQYF. In DNA form, the CDR3 reads TGTGCCAGCAGAACCGGGACTACCATTCCCTACGAGCAGTACTTC.

The CDR3 DNA reads as TGTGCCAGCAGTGACCGCGGACACCTCCTCCCCGGGGGTGGCTACACCTTC. Translating it yields CASSDRGHLLPGGGYTF. V is TRBV6-1 and J is TRBJ1-2; a weak D match, TRBD1 (5 bases). Germline CDR1 and CDR2: MNHNS and SASEGT. Trimming removed 3 bases at V and 7 bases at J, with 24 bases between. This CDR3 region has 17 residues.

This clone was detected only once. V usage is TRBV11-3 and J usage is TRBJ1-1; possibly TRBD1 for D (6 bases). Trimming removed 2 bases at V and 1 base at J, with 8 bases between. CDR1 is SGHNT and CDR2 is YENEEA in the germline V gene. The CDR3 length is 14 residues. The CDR3 nucleotides read TGTGCCAGCAGCTTATCGGGACAGAACACTGAAGCTTTCTTT. This codes for CASSLSGQNTEAFF.

A remark on this clone: The junction departs from the called germline gene at one end, perhaps through a read error. The rearrangement links TRBV12-3 or TRBV12-4 to TRBJ1-2; possibly TRBD1 for D (5 bases). CDR3 size: 12 residues. CDR3 DNA sequence: TGTGCCAGCAGCCCGACTCAAGACAGCACCCACTTC. Its protein is CASSPTQDSTHF.

For the CDR3, the DNA is TGTGCCAGCGTCGGTATTTGGAGTCCTTACGAGCAGTACTTC. As protein: CASVGIWSPYEQYF. This chain links TRBV5-5 with TRBJ2-7; D remains unclear. Between the trimmed V and J ends, which lost 7 bases and 4 bases, there was a span of 18 bases. Germline V gives CDR1 SGHKS, CDR2 YYEKEE (reference sequence). This CDR3 is 14 amino acids long.

This CDR3 reads CASSENRGVGYGYTF. As DNA, the CDR3 is TGTGCCAGCAGTGAAAACAGGGGGGTAGGCTATGGCTACACCTTC. The rearrangement links TRBV6-1 to TRBJ1-2, with 8 bases lining up with TRBD1. V was clipped by 2 bases and J by 4 bases; unmatched bases: 6. The CDR3 sequence is 15 residues long. Germline assignment: CDR1 MNHNS and CDR2 SASEGT.

This chain links TRBV19 with TRBJ2-5, with 9 bases identical to TRBD2. Germline trimming cut 4 bases from V and 0 bases from J; bases unmatched to any gene: 15. The CDR3 length is 19 residues. Germline V gene data show CDR1 as LNHDA and CDR2 as SQIVND (reference sequence). CDR3 DNA sequence: TGTGCCAGTAGTACTTCCTCGGTAGCGGGAGTCGGGGACCAAGAGACCCAGTACTTC. Translating it yields CASSTSSVAGVGDQETQYF.

This clone was counted a few times. This chain uses TRBV6-1 with TRBJ1-2, with unresolved D. V lost 3 bases, J lost 4 bases, and 12 bases lay in between. The CDR3 spans 14 residues. Germline CDR1 is MNHNS and CDR2 is SASEGT. Written as DNA, the CDR3 is TGTGCCAGCAGTGAGCAGTGGGCCCCCTATGGCTACACCTTC. It codes for CASSEQWAPYGYTF.

The rearrangement links TRBV11-2 to TRBJ1-1; D is perhaps TRBD1 (5 bases). The germline V gene encodes CDR1 SGHAT and CDR2 FQNNGV. V shed 5 bases and J shed 4 bases, with 8 bases lying between them. The CDR3 runs 12 residues. The CDR3 here is CASSQTATEAFF. Here the CDR3 DNA reads TGTGCCAGCAGCCAGACAGCCACTGAAGCTTTCTTT.

A note on this clone: This sample also contains other DNA sequences that code for the same CDR3. The V call is TRBV2, the J call TRBJ1-3; D perhaps matches TRBD1 (5 bases). The V gene lost 4 bases and the J gene lost 2 bases, with 9 bases spanning the gap. This CDR3 contains 14 residues. CDR1 SNHLY and CDR2 FYNNEI come from the germline V gene. This CDR3 reads CASSAGGTGNTIYF. DNA of the CDR3: TGTGCCAGCAGTGCGGGGGGGACTGGAAACACCATATATTTT.

The chain employs TRBV18 and TRBJ2-5; D possibly corresponds to TRBD2 (5 bases). Germline CDR1 is KGHSH and CDR2 is LQKENI. V was shortened by 3 bases and J by 4 bases, with 15 bases between the two germline ends. The CDR3 extends over 15 amino acids. CDR3 loop: CASSPAGRPLETQYF. CDR3 in DNA: TGTGCCAGCTCACCGGCGGGTAGGCCACTAGAGACCCAGTACTTC.

The gene calls are TRBV5-8 and TRBJ2-2; TRBD2 is a possible D gene (5 bases). CDR3 length: 13 residues. Germline assignment: CDR1 SGHTS and CDR2 YDEGEE. V was trimmed by 1 base and J by 7 bases, leaving 8 bases between them. The CDR3 is CASSLNEGGELFF. The CDR3 nucleotides read TGTGCCAGCAGCTTGAACGAGGGCGGGGAGCTGTTTTTT.

The CDR3 nucleotides are TGTGCCAGCAGCCTAGCGGGAGCCGGGTCCTACGAGCAGTACTTC. Its protein product is CASSLAGAGSYEQYF. The chain joins TRBV11-2 to TRBJ2-7; TRBD2 matches at 10 bases. The germline CDR1 and CDR2 sequences are SGHAT and FQNNGV. The V gene end was trimmed by 5 bases and the J gene end by 1 base; junction bases not matched to a gene: 5. CDR3 length: 15 residues. Combining the CDR3 with reference TRBV11-2 and TRBJ2-7 gives the whole variable domain EAGVAQSPRYKIIEKRQSVAFWCNPISGHATLYWYQQILGQGPKLLIQFQNNGVVDDSQLPKDRFSAERLKGVDSTLKIQPAKLEDSAVYLCASSLAGAGSYEQYFGPGTRLTVT.

The V call is TRBV21-1, the J call TRBJ1-2; the D call of TRBD1 is as the table states it, not checked on the DNA. TRBV21-1 is listed as a pseudogene. The CDR3 contains 16 residues. The DNA of the CDR3 is TGTGCCAGCAGCCACAGGACAGGGGAGACTAACTATGGCTACACCTTC. The encoded protein is CASSHRTGETNYGYTF.

This clone was detected only once. The rearrangement links TRBV19 to TRBJ1-5, with D perhaps TRBD1 (6 bases). Trimming cost V 4 bases and J 0 bases, with 10 bases left between them. The CDR3 extends over 15 amino acids. CDR1 is LNHDA and CDR2 is SQIVND in the germline V gene (reference sequence). CDR3 DNA: TGTGCCAGTAGTACGGGACACATTAGCAATCAGCCCCAGCATTTT. Translated: CASSTGHISNQPQHF.

The chain carries TRBV9 and TRBJ2-5; the D gene is possibly TRBD1 (6 bases). Trimming left V 9 bases short and J 0 bases short, with 12 bases between. The CDR3 is 13 residues long. Germline CDR1 and CDR2: SGDLS and YYNGEE. In DNA, the CDR3 is TGTGCCACAGGACCAGGGGACCAAGAGACCCAGTACTTC. This gives the protein CATGPGDQETQYF.